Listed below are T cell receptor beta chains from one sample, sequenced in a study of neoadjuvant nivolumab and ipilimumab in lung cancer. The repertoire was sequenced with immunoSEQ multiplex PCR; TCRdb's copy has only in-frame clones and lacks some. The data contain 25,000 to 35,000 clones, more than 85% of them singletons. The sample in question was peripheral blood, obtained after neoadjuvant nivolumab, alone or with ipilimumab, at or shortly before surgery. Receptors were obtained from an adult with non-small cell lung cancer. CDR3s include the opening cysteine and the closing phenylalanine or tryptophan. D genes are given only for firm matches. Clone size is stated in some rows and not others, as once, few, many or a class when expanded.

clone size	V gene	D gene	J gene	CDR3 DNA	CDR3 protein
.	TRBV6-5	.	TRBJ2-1	TGTGCCAGCATGCCTTGGGCGCAGGGCCACAATGAGCAGTTCTTC	CASMPWAQGHNEQFF
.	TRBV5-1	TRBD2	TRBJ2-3	TGCGCCAGCAGCCTGGCGACTAGCGGGAGTGCATCGGATACGCAGTATTTT	CASSLATSGSASDTQYF
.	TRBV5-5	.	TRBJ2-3	TGTGCCAGCAGCGGGAAACTGACAGAAACCACAGATACGCAGTATTTT	CASSGKLTETTDTQYF
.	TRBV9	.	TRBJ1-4	TGTGCCAGCAGCGCCGGTGTTATCCCAAATGAAAAACTGTTTTTT	CASSAGVIPNEKLFF
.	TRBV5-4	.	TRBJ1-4	TGTGCCAGCAGCCTCGAGCTAAATAATGAAAAACTGTTTTTT	CASSLELNNEKLFF
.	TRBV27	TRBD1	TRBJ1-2	TGTGCCAGCAGTCGCTCCCGGACAGGGCAGGGAGGCTACACCTTC	CASSRSRTGQGGYTF
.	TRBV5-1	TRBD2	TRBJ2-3	TGCGCCAGCGGGGGGGAGGGCCGCGCAGATACGCAGTATTTT	CASGGEGRADTQYF
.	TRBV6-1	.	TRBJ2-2	TGTGCCAGCAGTGAAATCGGGGCGGGGACCGGGGAGCTGTTTTTT	CASSEIGAGTGELFF
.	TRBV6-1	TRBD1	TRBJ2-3	TGTGCCAGCATCCCCTGGGGACAGAGCACAGATACGCAGTATTTT	CASIPWGQSTDTQYF
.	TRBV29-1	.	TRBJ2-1	TGCAGCGTTGAAGTAGATGGGGACAATGAGCAGTTCTTC	CSVEVDGDNEQFF
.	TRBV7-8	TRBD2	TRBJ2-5	TGTGCCAGCATTAGGACTAGCTTTTTAGTGGGCGGAGAGACCCAGTACTTC	CASIRTSFLVGGETQYF
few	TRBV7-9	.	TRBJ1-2	TGTGCCAGCAGCTTAGGAGAGGGGGGGAGCGTTGGCTACACCTTC	CASSLGEGGSVGYTF
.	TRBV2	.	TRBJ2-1	TGTGCCAGCAAGAGGGGGACTAATCTCTACAATGAGCAGTTCTTC	CASKRGTNLYNEQFF
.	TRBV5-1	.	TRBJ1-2	TGCGCCAGCAGCTTATCCCCGGGGGAGGGTCATGGCTACACCTTC	CASSLSPGEGHGYTF
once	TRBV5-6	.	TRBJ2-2	TGTGCCAGCAGCTGGGACACCCGGGCCGGGGAGCTGTTTTTT	CASSWDTRAGELFF
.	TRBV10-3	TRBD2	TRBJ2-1	TGTGCCATCAAAGGTAGCGGGACCGAGGAAGGACGGAATGAGCAGTTCTTC	CAIKGSGTEEGRNEQFF
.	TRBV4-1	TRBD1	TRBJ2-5	TGCGCCAGCAGCCTTACGGGACAGGGGGGCCGGGAGACCCAGTACTTC	CASSLTGQGGRETQYF
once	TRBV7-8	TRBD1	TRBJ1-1	TGTGCCAGCAGCTCGACTACAGGGGTCAACACTGAAGCTTTCTTT	CASSSTTGVNTEAFF
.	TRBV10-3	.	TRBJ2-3	TGTGCCATCAGTGGGCCCGGGGCAGATATGCAGTATTTT	CAISGPGADMQYF
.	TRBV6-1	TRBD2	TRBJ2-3	TGTGCCAGCATCAGACTAGCGGGAGGCCAAGATACGCAGTATTTT	CASIRLAGGQDTQYF
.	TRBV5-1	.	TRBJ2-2	TGCGCCAGCAGCTTGGGTCGGGAAGCCGGGGAGCTGTTTTTT	CASSLGREAGELFF
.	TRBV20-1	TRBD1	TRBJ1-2	TGCAGTGCTAGAGCGAACAGGGGTGACTTC	CSARANRGDF
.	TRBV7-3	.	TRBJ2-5	TGTGCCAGCAGCTTAGGGGGGCTGGAGACCCAGTACTTC	CASSLGGLETQYF
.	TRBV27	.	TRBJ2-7	TGTGCCAGCAGTTTTGGGTCTCTGCAGTACTTC	CASSFGSLQYF
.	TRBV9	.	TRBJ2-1	TGTGCCAGCAGCGCTCAACTGGTAGCGAATGAGCAGTTCTTC	CASSAQLVANEQFF
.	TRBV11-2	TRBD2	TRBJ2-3	TGTGCCAGCAGCTTAGCAGCGGGACCCACAGATACGCAGTATTTT	CASSLAAGPTDTQYF
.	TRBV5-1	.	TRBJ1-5	TGCGCCAGCAGCTTGGCCGAGGGTTTTCATAGCAATCAGCCCCAGCATTTT	CASSLAEGFHSNQPQHF
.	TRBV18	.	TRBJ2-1	TGTGCCAGCTCAACGACACCCACCTACAATGAGCAGTTCTTC	CASSTTPTYNEQFF
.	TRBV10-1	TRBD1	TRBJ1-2	TGCGCCAGCAGCCAGGGACAGGGCTATGGCTACACCTTC	CASSQGQGYGYTF
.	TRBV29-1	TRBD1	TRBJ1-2	TGCAGCTGCCCCGGTGGAGGGGGCGGCTATGGCTACACCTTC	CSCPGGGGGYGYTF
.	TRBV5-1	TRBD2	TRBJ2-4	TGCGCCAGCAGCCCCGGCGACCTGGCGGGGGTCCCCGGGAACATTCAGTACTTC	CASSPGDLAGVPGNIQYF
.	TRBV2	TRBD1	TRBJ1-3	TGTGCCAGTTTCCTCGACAGGGGGAACACCATATATTTT	CASFLDRGNTIYF
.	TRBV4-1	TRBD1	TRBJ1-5	TGCGCCAGCAGCCAACCCGGACAGGGGCTCAGGCCTGTGGGTCAGCCCCAGCATTTT	CASSQPGQGLRPVGQPQHF
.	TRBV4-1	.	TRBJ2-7	TGCGCCAGCAGCCAAGATCTCACGGGGTTTTCCCCCTACGAGCAGTACTTC	CASSQDLTGFSPYEQYF
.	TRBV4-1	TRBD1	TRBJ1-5	TGCGCCAGCAGCCAGACAACCGGGACAGGGGGGCACGTGCCCCAGCATTTT	CASSQTTGTGGHVPQHF
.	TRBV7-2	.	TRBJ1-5	TGTGCCAGCAGCTTAGGACAGATAAATCAGCCCCAGCATTTT	CASSLGQINQPQHF
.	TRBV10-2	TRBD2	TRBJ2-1	TGCGCCAGCAGTGATACGGGCGGGAGGGCAAACAATGAGCAGTTCTTC	CASSDTGGRANNEQFF
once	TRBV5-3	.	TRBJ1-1	TGTGCCAGAAGCTTGAACGGGGGCTTACTTCGGAACACTGAAGCTTTCTTT	CARSLNGGLLRNTEAFF